The 21 T cell receptor beta chains in this list originate from one sample, sequenced in a study of technical replicates of blood from four donors. Profiling relied on immunoSEQ multiplex PCR, and the TCRdb table lists in-frame clones only, not all of them. The sample holds about 94,000 clones; about 95% are singletons and the top ten take around 0.21%. Sample: T cells isolated from PBMCs. These receptors all stem from a human donor in good health.

This chain links TRBV7-9 with TRBJ2-7; 16 bases are shared with TRBD2. Germline CDR1 reads SEHNR; CDR2 reads FQNEAQ (reference sequence). With 4 bases clipped from V and 2 bases from J, the junction kept 5 bases outside the gene matches. The CDR3 sequence is 17 residues long. The CDR3 nucleotides are TGTGCCAGCAGCTCCGGGACTAGCGGGAGGGCAACCTACGAGCAGTACTTC. It is translated as CASSSGTSGRATYEQYF.

The chain joins TRBV15 to TRBJ1-2; a weak D match, TRBD1 (5 bases). The germline gives CDR1 LNHNV, CDR2 YYDKDF (reference sequence). V shed 1 base and J shed 6 bases, with 12 bases lying between them. This CDR3 comprises 14 residues. The DNA of the CDR3 is TGTGCCACCAGCAGAGGCTCACCGGGGGATGGCTACACCTTC. Protein product: CATSRGSPGDGYTF. The full variable domain, its missing parts supplied by reference TRBV15 and TRBJ1-2, is DAMVIQNPRYQVTQFGKPVTLSCSQTLNHNVMYWYQQKSSQAPKLLFHYYDKDFNNEADTPDNFQSRRPNTSFCFLDIRSPGLGDTAMYLCATSRGSPGDGYTFGSGTRLTVV.

This clone has a single count. The chain has TRBV6-5 and TRBJ1-3, with D maybe TRBD1 (5 bases). The CDR3 has 15 residues. CDR1 MNHEY and CDR2 SVGAGI come from the germline V gene. The germline V and J ends were trimmed by 5 bases and 2 bases, with 13 bases remaining between them. The CDR3: CASSTDPGTGNTIYF. The CDR3 DNA is TGTGCCAGCAGTACAGATCCAGGGACTGGAAACACCATATATTTT.

In regard to this clone: Germline is not matched at one junction end, which may reflect a read error. In the same sample, other DNA sequences code for this CDR3. The chain combines TRBV10-1 with TRBJ2-7; 7 bases are shared with TRBD1. The CDR3 totals 17 residues. The germline V gene encodes CDR1 WNHNN and CDR2 SYGVQD (reference sequence). In nucleotides, the CDR3 is TGCGCCACCAGTCCGGGACAGAGTCTCCGTGGGCGCTACGAGCAGTACTTC. Amino acid sequence: CATSPGQSLRGRYEQYF.

On this clone: The junction differs from germline at one of its ends, possibly a read error. This chain joins TRBV7-9 and TRBJ2-1; TRBD1 agrees at 9 bases. Germline lookup yields CDR1 SEHNR and CDR2 FQNEAQ (reference sequence). The CDR3 is made up of 15 amino acids. Here the CDR3 reads CASSPGTGFDNERFF. CDR3 nucleotides: TGTGCCAGCAGCCCCGGGACAGGGTTCGATAATGAGCGGTTCTTC.

This chain connects TRBV28 to TRBJ2-7, with D possibly being TRBD1 (6 bases). This CDR3 has 15 residues. Germline values: CDR1 MDHEN, CDR2 SYDVKM. V lost 6 bases and J lost 2, with 17 bases in between. The CDR3 nucleotides are TGTGCCAGCAGACACGCCTCGACAGGTCCCTACGAGCAGTACTTC. Translated, it gives CASRHASTGPYEQYF. Full variable domain (outside the CDR3, taken from reference TRBV28 and TRBJ2-7): DVKVTQSSRYLVKRTGEKVFLECVQDMDHENMFWYRQDPGLGLRLIYFSYDVKMKEKGDIPEGYSVSREKKERFSLILESASTNQTSMYLCASRHASTGPYEQYFGPGTRLTVT.

The chain has TRBV9 and TRBJ2-7; 7 bases are a match to TRBD1. Unmatched junction bases numbered 9, after V lost 0 bases and J lost 6 bases. Looked up from germline, CDR1 is SGDLS and CDR2 is YYNGEE. This CDR3 spans 15 amino acids. The DNA for the CDR3 is TGTGCCAGCAGCGTAGACGGCAGGGGGTCGGGCGAGCAGTACTTC. It yields the protein CASSVDGRGSGEQYF. Combining the CDR3 with reference TRBV9 and TRBJ2-7 gives the whole variable domain DSGVTQTPKHLITATGQRVTLRCSPRSGDLSVYWYQQSLDQGLQFLIQYYNGEERAKGNILERFSAQQFPDLHSELNLSSLELGDSALYFCASSVDGRGSGEQYFGPGTRLTVT.

This chain connects TRBV9 to TRBJ2-2; no reliable D call. V lost 0 bases, J lost 6 bases, and 12 bases lay in between. CDR1 is SGDLS and CDR2 is YYNGEE in the germline V gene. The CDR3 consists of 15 residues. The CDR3: CASSVDGMMSGELFF. In DNA form, the CDR3 reads TGTGCCAGCAGCGTAGACGGTATGATGTCCGGGGAGCTGTTTTTT.

The V gene is TRBV9, the J gene TRBJ1-2, with 7 positions matching TRBD1. The germline V gene encodes CDR1 SGDLS and CDR2 YYNGEE. J gave up 9 bases and V 3 bases, and 5 bases lay outside the gene matches. The CDR3 has 12 residues. The DNA for the CDR3 is TGTGCCAGCAGCGCGGACAGGTGGAGCTACACCTTC. Translated, it gives CASSADRWSYTF.

This clone was observed a single time. V usage is TRBV7-9 and J usage is TRBJ2-1; D is undetermined. The CDR3 runs to 12 residues. The germline V and J ends were trimmed by 5 bases and 6 bases, with 8 bases remaining between them. Per the germline V gene, CDR1 is SEHNR and CDR2 is FQNEAQ (reference sequence). Here the CDR3 reads CASSRQSNEQFF. For the CDR3, the DNA is TGTGCCAGCAGCCGACAAAGCAATGAGCAGTTCTTC. Full variable domain (remainder filled in from reference TRBV7-9 and TRBJ2-1): DTGVSQNPRHKITKRGQNVTFRCDPISEHNRLYWYRQTLGQGPEFLTYFQNEAQLEKSRLLSDRFSAERPKGSFSTLEIQRTEQGDSAMYLCASSRQSNEQFFGPGTRLTVL.

The chain carries TRBV29-1 and TRBJ1-1; no clear D gene. The germline gives CDR1 SQVTM, CDR2 ANQGSEA. V was shortened by 6 bases and J by 2 bases, with 13 bases between the two germline ends. This CDR3 contains 13 residues. CDR3 amino acids: CSVSEGRNTEAFF. CDR3 bases: TGCAGCGTCTCCGAGGGCAGAAACACTGAAGCTTTCTTT.

The rearrangement links TRBV30 to TRBJ2-1; TRBD2 aligns across 10 bases. Germline CDR1 reads GTSNPN; CDR2 reads SVGIG (reference sequence). Unmatched junction bases numbered 5, after V lost 5 bases and J lost 7 bases. The CDR3 sequence is 13 residues long. The CDR3, as DNA: TGTGCCTGGGTCACGACTAGCGGGAATGAGCAGTTCTTC. Translating gives CAWVTTSGNEQFF. Full variable domain (missing parts from reference TRBV30 and TRBJ2-1): SQTIHQWPATLVQPVGSPLSLECTVEGTSNPNLYWYRQAAGRGLQLLFYSVGIGQISSEVPQNLSASRPQDRQFILSSKKLLLSDSGFYLCAWVTTSGNEQFFGPGTRLTVL.

The CDR3 here is CATSREQAYTEAFF. CDR3 DNA sequence: TGTGCCACCAGCAGAGAACAGGCATACACTGAAGCTTTCTTT. This chain joins TRBV15 and TRBJ1-1, with TRBD1 as a possible D gene (5 bases). The CDR3 length is 14 residues. Germline CDR1 is LNHNV and CDR2 is YYDKDF (reference sequence). Trimming removed 0 bases at V and 3 bases at J, with 8 bases between.

The rearrangement uses TRBV5-8 and TRBJ1-2, with D possibly being TRBD1 (5 bases). V was pared by 0 bases and J by 8 bases, with 17 bases between. Germline loops: CDR1 SGHTS, CDR2 YDEGEE. The CDR3 totals 15 residues. The CDR3 loop is CASSLGRGSGYGYTF. The CDR3 region has the DNA TGTGCCAGCAGCTTGGGTCGGGGGTCCGGCTACGGCTACACCTTC.

The rearrangement links TRBV11-2 to TRBJ1-2; D not resolved. CDR1 SGHAT and CDR2 FQNNGV come from the germline V gene. Trimming took off 5 bases at V and 2 bases at J, with 9 bases between the two ends. The CDR3 has 13 residues. CDR3 nucleotides: TGTGCCAGCAGCGCGCCGGGGAACTATGGCTACACCTTC. Protein product: CASSAPGNYGYTF.

The rearrangement uses TRBV30 and TRBJ2-3; 7 nucleotides match TRBD1. The germline CDR1 and CDR2 sequences are GTSNPN and SVGIG (reference sequence). With 2 bases clipped from V and 1 base from J, the junction kept 9 bases outside the gene matches. This CDR3 has 16 residues. For the CDR3, the DNA is TGTGCCTGGAGTCCCCAGAGAGGGGGCCGCACAGATACGCAGTATTTT. Translating it yields CAWSPQRGGRTDTQYF.

The genes are TRBV14 and TRBJ1-2; D gene uncertain. The V end was cut by 4 bases, the J end by 5 bases, with 8 bases between. The CDR3 consists of 12 residues. CDR1 is SGHDN, CDR2 FVKESK, per germline. Here the CDR3 reads CASSLNTYGYTF. CDR3 nucleotides: TGTGCCAGCAGCCTTAATACTTATGGCTACACCTTC.

The CDR3 region has the DNA TGTGCCAGCAGTTTATTTCAGGGTGGGAACACTGAAGCTTTCTTT. This codes for CASSLFQGGNTEAFF. The chain recombines TRBV28 with TRBJ1-1, with D possibly being TRBD1 (5 bases). Looked up from germline, CDR1 is MDHEN and CDR2 is SYDVKM. With 1 base removed from V and 1 base from J, the gap between germline ends came to 10 bases. This CDR3 is 15 amino acids long.

This sequence joins TRBV5-3 and TRBJ1-2; D unresolved. TRBV5-3 is classed as an ORF, of uncertain function. The CDR3 runs 14 residues. V dropped 3 bases and J dropped 4 bases, with 13 bases sitting between them. DNA for the CDR3: TGTGCCAGAAGCTCGCGTTTCGGTGGCTATGGCTACACCTTC. This gives the protein CARSSRFGGYGYTF.

This clone was picked up a small number of times. The chain is built from TRBV7-2 and TRBJ2-1; 9 bases align to TRBD2. The V gene's germline CDR1 is SGHTA and CDR2 FQGNSA. With V trimmed by 5 bases and J by 5 bases, 7 bases remained unmatched. There are 15 residues in the CDR3. The DNA of the CDR3 is TGTGCCAGCAGCGGCGGGACTAGCTTCCACAATGAGCAGTTCTTC. This encodes CASSGGTSFHNEQFF.

The table lists this clone with a count of one. The same CDR3 can be traced to other DNA sequences in this sample. The chain couples TRBV30 to TRBJ2-1, with D perhaps TRBD1 (5 bases). This CDR3 is built from 15 residues. Germline V lookup: CDR1 GTSNPN, CDR2 SVGIG (reference sequence). V was pared by 0 bases and J by 3 bases, with 12 bases between. CDR3 nucleotides: TGTGCCTGGAGTGTGGGGCAGGGCCTCTACAATGAGCAGTTCTTC. Translating it yields CAWSVGQGLYNEQFF.